This record concerns one T cell receptor (beta chain) sequence. The entry originates in a study of blood T cell repertoires in COVID-19. Across the study: The cDNA or gDNA used as material had been derived from T cells, B-cell-depleted T cells, or PBMCs.

The V gene lost 0 bases and the J gene lost 2 bases, with 6 bases spanning the gap. Germline V CDR1 and CDR2: SGDLS, YYNGEE. The CDR3 contains 14 residues. Methods used by the authors: The assay estimated nucleated cells by amplifying reference gene primers. Some clones are missing from TCRdb's copy, which holds only in-frame ones; the method was immunoSEQ multiplex PCR. V and J calls and clone size are given by that table; D and trimming were obtained from the DNA. Here the sample spans a few hundred thousand clones, 86% being singletons. Cohorts were based on clinical histories the participants reported. All exposed participants met a person with COVID-19 within 2 weeks before entering the study.

Sequenced material: PBMCs or T cells enriched from blood (not recorded which). The clonotype was recovered from a woman aged 30 to 39 who had been exposed to COVID-19. The chain links TRBV9 to TRBJ2-1; a possible D gene is TRBD2 (6 bases). The CDR3 nucleotides read TGTGCCAGCAGCGTAGGCGGGACCTACAATGAGCAGTTCTTC. Residues: CASSVGGTYNEQFF.